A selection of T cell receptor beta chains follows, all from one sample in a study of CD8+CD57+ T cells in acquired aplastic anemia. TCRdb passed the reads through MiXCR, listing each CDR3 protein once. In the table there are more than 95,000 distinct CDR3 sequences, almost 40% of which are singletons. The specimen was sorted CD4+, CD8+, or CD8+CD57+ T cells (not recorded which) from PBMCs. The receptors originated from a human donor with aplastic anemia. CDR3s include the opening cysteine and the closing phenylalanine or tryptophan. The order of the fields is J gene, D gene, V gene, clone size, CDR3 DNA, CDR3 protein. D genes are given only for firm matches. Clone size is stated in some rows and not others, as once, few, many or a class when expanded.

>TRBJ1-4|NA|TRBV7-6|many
TGTGCCAGCAGCTTAGCGGGGGCTAATGAAAAACTGTTTTTT
CASSLAGANEKLFF
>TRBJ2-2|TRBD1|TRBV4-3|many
TGCGCCAGCAGCCGAAGGACAGGGACGAACACCGGGGAGCTGTTTTTT
CASSRRTGTNTGELFF
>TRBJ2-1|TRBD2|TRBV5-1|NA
TGCGCCAGCAGCGGACTAGCGGCTGAGCAGTTCTTC
CASSGLAAEQFF
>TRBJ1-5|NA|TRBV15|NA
TGTGCCACCAGCAGAGGTGACACTGATAGCAATCAGCCCCAGCATTTT
CATSRGDTDSNQPQHF
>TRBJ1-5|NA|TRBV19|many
TGTGCCAGTAGTATGGCAGGCCTATATAGCAATCAGCCCCAGCATTTT
CASSMAGLYSNQPQHF
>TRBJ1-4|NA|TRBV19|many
TGTGCCAGTAGTATAGGGGGGCGTCAGAATGAAAAACTGTTTTTT
CASSIGGRQNEKLFF
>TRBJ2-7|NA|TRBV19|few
TGTGCCAGTAGTATCGTCCACCGATACGAGCAGTACTTC
CASSIVHRYEQYF
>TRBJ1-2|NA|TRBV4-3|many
TGCGCCAGCAGCCAAGATTTGCAGGGATATGGCTACACCTTC
CASSQDLQGYGYTF
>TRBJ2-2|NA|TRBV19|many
TGTGCCAGTAGTATAATGTTAAACCCCACCGGGGAGCTGTTTTTT
CASSIMLNPTGELFF
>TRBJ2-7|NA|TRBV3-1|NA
TGTGCCAGCAGCCCGCCATTTCAATACGAGCAGTACTTC
CASSPPFQYEQYF
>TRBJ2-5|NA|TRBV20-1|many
TGCAGTGCTTCCCCACCGGGGAGAGAGACCCAGTACTTC
CSASPPGRETQYF
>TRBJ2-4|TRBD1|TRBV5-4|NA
TGTGCCAGCAGCTATTATACAGGGGGGTCAGCCAAAAACATTCAGTACTTC
CASSYYTGGSAKNIQYF
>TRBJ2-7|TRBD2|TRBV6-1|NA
TGTGCCAGCAGTGAAGGGGGGACTAGCGCATATTACGAGCAGTACTTC
CASSEGGTSAYYEQYF
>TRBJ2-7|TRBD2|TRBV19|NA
TGTGCCAGTAGTTCTAGCGGGGTCAACGAGCAGTACTTC
CASSSSGVNEQYF
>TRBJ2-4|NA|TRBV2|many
TGTGCCAGCAGTTACGACGGGAAAAACATTCAGTACTTC
CASSYDGKNIQYF
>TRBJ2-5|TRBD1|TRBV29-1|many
TGCAGCGTACGGGACAGGGAATGGGAGACCCAGTACTTC
CSVRDREWETQYF
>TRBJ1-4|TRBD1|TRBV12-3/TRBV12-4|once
TGTGCCAGCAGTTTAATGGGACAGGTCAATGAAAAACTGTTTTTT
CASSLMGQVNEKLFF
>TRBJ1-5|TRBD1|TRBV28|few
TGTGCCAGCAGTCCCGGGGGACAGGGGATGAGTCAGCCCCAGCATTTT
CASSPGGQGMSQPQHF
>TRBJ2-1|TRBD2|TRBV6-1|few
TGTGCCAGTCTCAATCGGGGGGGGGTGTACAATGAGCAGTTCTTC
CASLNRGGVYNEQFF
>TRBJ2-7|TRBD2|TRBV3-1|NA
TGTGCCAGCAGCCACGGGGGGGCCGTCGAGCAGTACTTC
CASSHGGAVEQYF
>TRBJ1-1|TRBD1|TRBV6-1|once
TGTGCCAGCACCCCAAAACCGGGACAGATGAACACTGAAGCTTTCTTT
CASTPKPGQMNTEAFF
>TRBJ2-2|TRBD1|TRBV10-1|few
TGCGCCAGCAGTGATACGGACAGGGGATTCCCCGGGGAGCTGTTTTTT
CASSDTDRGFPGELFF
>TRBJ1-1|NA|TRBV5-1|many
TGCGCCAGCAGCCCTGCCCTGGGGGCGAGTACTGAAGCTTTCTTT
CASSPALGASTEAFF
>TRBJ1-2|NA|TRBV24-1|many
TGTGCCACCAGTGATGGGACGGTCCTTGGAGGCTACACCTTC
CATSDGTVLGGYTF
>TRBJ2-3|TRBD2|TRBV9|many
TGTGCCAGCAGCGTAGGGCTAGCGGGGGAGATAGATACGCAGTATTTT
CASSVGLAGEIDTQYF
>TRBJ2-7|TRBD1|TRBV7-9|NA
TGTGCCAGCAGCCCCAGGACAGGAGAGAACGAGCAGTACTTC
CASSPRTGENEQYF
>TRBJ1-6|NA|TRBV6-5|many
TGTGCCAGCAGCTATACAGGGCCGAGCTCCTATAATTCACCCCTCCACTTT
CASSYTGPSSYNSPLHF
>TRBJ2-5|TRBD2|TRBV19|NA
TGTGCCAGTATGGGACTAGCGGAGACCCAGTACTTC
CASMGLAETQYF
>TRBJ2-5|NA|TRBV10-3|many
TGTGCCATCAGTGAGACTCTAACCTCACAAGAGACCCAGTACTTC
CAISETLTSQETQYF
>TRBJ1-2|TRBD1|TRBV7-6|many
TGTGCCAGCAGCTTAGGGGTCAGGGGGCCGGGTGGCTACACCTTC
CASSLGVRGPGGYTF
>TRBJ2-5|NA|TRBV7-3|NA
TGTGCCAGCAGCTTAACAAAAACTAGTATGGAGACCCAGTACTTC
CASSLTKTSMETQYF
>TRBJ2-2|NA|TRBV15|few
TGTGCCACCAGCAGAAGTGTTTTAGGGGGGACCGGGGAGCTGTTTTTT
CATSRSVLGGTGELFF
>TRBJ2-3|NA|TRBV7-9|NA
TGTGCCAGCAGCCTTAACCCTTGGACAGATACGCAGTATTTT
CASSLNPWTDTQYF
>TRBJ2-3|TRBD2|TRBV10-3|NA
TGTGCCATCAGTGATGGGCTAGCGGGGGTAGATACGCAGTATTTT
CAISDGLAGVDTQYF
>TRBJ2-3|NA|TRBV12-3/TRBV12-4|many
TGTGCCAGCAGTCTCAGGGGGGAGGCAGATACGCAGTATTTT
CASSLRGEADTQYF